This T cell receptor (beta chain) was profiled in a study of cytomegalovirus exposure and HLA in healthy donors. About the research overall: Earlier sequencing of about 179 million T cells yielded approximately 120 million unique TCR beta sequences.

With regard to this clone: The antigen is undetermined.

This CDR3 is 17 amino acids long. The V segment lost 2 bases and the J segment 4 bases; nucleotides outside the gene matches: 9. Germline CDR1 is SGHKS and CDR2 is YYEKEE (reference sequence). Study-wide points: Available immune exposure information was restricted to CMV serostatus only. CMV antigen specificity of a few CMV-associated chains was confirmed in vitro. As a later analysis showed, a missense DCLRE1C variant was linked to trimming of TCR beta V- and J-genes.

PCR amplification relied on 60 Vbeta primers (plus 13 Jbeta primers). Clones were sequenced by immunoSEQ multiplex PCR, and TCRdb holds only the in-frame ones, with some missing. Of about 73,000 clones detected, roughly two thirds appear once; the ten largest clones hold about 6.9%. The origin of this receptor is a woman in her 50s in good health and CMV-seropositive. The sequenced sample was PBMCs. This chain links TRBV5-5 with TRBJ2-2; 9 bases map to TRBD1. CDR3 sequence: CASSLGPGQGGTGELFF. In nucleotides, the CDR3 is TGTGCCAGCAGCTTAGGTCCGGGACAGGGAGGCACCGGGGAGCTGTTTTTT.